The 18 T cell receptor beta chains given below trace back to one sample, sequenced in a study of blood T cell repertoires in COVID-19. Measured with immunoSEQ multiplex PCR; TCRdb has only the in-frame clones, and not every one. The sample lists fewer than 350,000 clones; under 90% were seen once. Sequencing was carried out using peripheral blood. The source of these receptors is a woman aged 55-75 years with active or convalescent COVID-19.

The chain couples TRBV2 to TRBJ2-5; TRBD2 might be the D (5 bases). The CDR3 has 12 residues. Germline V lookup: CDR1 SNHLY, CDR2 FYNNEI. V dropped 2 bases and J dropped 7 bases, with 8 bases sitting between them. CDR3 in DNA: TGTGCCAGCAGTGAACGGGGAGTGACCCAGTACTTC. This translates into CASSERGVTQYF.

This clone appeared a single time. This rearrangement joins TRBV10-3 to TRBJ2-1; 11 bases agree with TRBD2. Unmatched junction bases numbered 2, after V lost 4 bases and J lost 0 bases. CDR1 and CDR2 from the germline V gene are ENHRY and SYGVKD. The CDR3 is made up of 16 amino acids. CDR3 residues: CAISGGTSGSYNEQFF. CDR3 nucleotides: TGTGCCATCAGTGGAGGGACTAGCGGCTCCTACAATGAGCAGTTCTTC.

The rearrangement joins TRBV5-1 to TRBJ1-6, with D possibly being TRBD1 (5 bases). CDR3 length equals 15 residues. V was cut by 2 bases and J by 8 bases, with 14 bases left in between. Germline CDR1 SGHRS, CDR2 YFSETQ. The DNA for the CDR3 is TGCGCCAGCAGCTTCTTTCAGGGACTGGATTCACCCCTCCACTTT. Translated: CASSFFQGLDSPLHF.

V is TRBV18 and J is TRBJ2-7, with D perhaps matching TRBD1 (5 bases). This CDR3 has 14 amino acids. Trimming took 1 base from V and 1 from J, leaving 8 bases between them. CDR1 is KGHSH and CDR2 is LQKENI in the germline V gene. The DNA of the CDR3 is TGTGCCAGCTCACCACGGGGCGAGTCCTACGAGCAGTACTTC. Its protein product is CASSPRGESYEQYF.

The chain is built from TRBV5-8 and TRBJ1-2, with 7 bases identical to TRBD1. The CDR3 spans 14 residues. Germline values: CDR1 SGHTS, CDR2 YDEGEE. Trimming at V came to 5 bases and at J to 0 bases, leaving 4 bases not matched to a gene. CDR3 protein: CASRHGTANYGYTF. CDR3 DNA: TGTGCCAGCAGACACGGGACAGCTAACTATGGCTACACCTTC.

The chain links TRBV7-7 to TRBJ2-5, with no clear D. The CDR3 covers 15 residues. The germline V gene encodes CDR1 SSHAT and CDR2 FNYEAQ (reference sequence). Trimming stripped 1 base from V and 5 bases from J, with 14 bases between. CDR3 sequence reads: CASSLGRMILETQYF. The DNA for the CDR3 is TGTGCCAGCAGCTTAGGTAGAATGATTTTGGAGACCCAGTACTTC.

This chain connects TRBV9 to TRBJ1-5, with D perhaps matching TRBD1 (5 bases). The CDR3 has 14 residues. The germline gives CDR1 SGDLS, CDR2 YYNGEE. Trimming removed 4 bases at V and 2 bases at J, with 10 bases between. CDR3 nucleotide sequence: TGTGCCAGCAGCACGGTAGGGGGCAATCAGCCCCAGCATTTT. This gives the protein CASSTVGGNQPQHF.

The chain employs TRBV14 and TRBJ2-5, with D perhaps matching TRBD2 (6 bases). With 4 bases removed from V and 2 bases from J, the gap between germline ends came to 17 bases. The CDR3 length is 16 residues. Germline values: CDR1 SGHDN, CDR2 FVKESK. CDR3 sequence (DNA): TGTGCCAGCAGCCTTAGGGCGACTAGTTGGCAAGAGACCCAGTACTTC. Its translation is CASSLRATSWQETQYF.

V and J are TRBV5-1 and TRBJ2-7, with a tentative D call TRBD1 (6 bases). The CDR3 has 13 residues. With 4 bases removed from V and 3 bases from J, the gap between germline ends came to 11 bases. Germline assignment: CDR1 SGHRS and CDR2 YFSETQ. DNA of the CDR3: TGCGCCAGCAGCACAGGGAGAGGCTACGAGCAGTACTTC. It encodes CASSTGRGYEQYF.

The rearrangement links TRBV13 to TRBJ1-4; D not certain. There are 16 residues in the CDR3. Trimming took 5 bases from V and 6 from J, leaving 19 bases between them. The germline CDR1 and CDR2 sequences are PRHDT and FYEKMQ (reference sequence). The CDR3 loop is CASSPFSAGEDEKLFF. CDR3 bases: TGTGCCAGCAGCCCCTTTTCAGCCGGGGAGGATGAAAAACTGTTTTTT.

J is TRBJ2-6 and V is TRBV21-1; the tabulated D call, TRBD1, remains unverified against the DNA. TRBV21-1 is assigned pseudogene status. The CDR3 runs to 18 residues. The CDR3 bases are TGTGCCAGCAGCAAAGACAGGGGACCGAGCTCTGGGGCCAACGTCCTGACTTTC. This encodes CASSKDRGPSSGANVLTF.

In its sample, this clone was seen once. The chain recombines TRBV11-2 with TRBJ1-2; TRBD1 matches at 10 bases. The germline V gene encodes CDR1 SGHAT and CDR2 FQNNGV. V trimming: 4 bases; J trimming: 5 bases; junction bases outside the gene matches: 10. The CDR3 is 16 amino acids. As DNA, the CDR3 is TGTGCCAGCAGCTCCGGGACAGGGGCCTCAGGGTATGGCTACACCTTC. The encoded protein is CASSSGTGASGYGYTF.

V is TRBV9 and J is TRBJ1-3; D remains ambiguous. Trimming cost V 4 bases and J 0 bases, with 11 bases left between them. CDR1 and CDR2 from the germline V gene are SGDLS and YYNGEE. CDR3 length equals 15 residues. CDR3 coding DNA: TGTGCCAGCAGCCCCGGTCCCCGCTCTGGAAACACCATATATTTT. This translates into CASSPGPRSGNTIYF.

The rearrangement uses TRBV27 and TRBJ1-1; D ambiguous. V lost 5 bases and J lost 2, with 12 bases in between. In germline, CDR1 is MNHEY, CDR2 SMNVEV (reference sequence). This CDR3 has 14 amino acids. The CDR3 sequence: CASSATSGNTEAFF. Here the CDR3 DNA reads TGTGCCAGCAGTGCCACTTCAGGTAACACTGAAGCTTTCTTT.

V and J are TRBV7-3 and TRBJ2-3; 10 positions match TRBD1. Germline CDR1 SGHTA, CDR2 FQGTGA. This CDR3 is built from 15 residues. J lost 6 bases, V lost 6 bases, and 9 bases had no gene match. CDR3 sequence (DNA): TGTGCCAGCAGACAAAGTGTGGACAGGGGGGATACGCAGTATTTT. Translated, it gives CASRQSVDRGDTQYF.

The chain is built from TRBV7-8 and TRBJ2-7; 10 positions match TRBD2. V was clipped by 6 bases and J by 3 bases; unmatched bases: 2. Looked up from germline, CDR1 is SGHVS and CDR2 is FQNEAQ. This CDR3 region has 13 residues. The CDR3 spells CASRGTSVYEQYF. Here the CDR3 DNA reads TGTGCCAGCAGGGGGACTAGCGTCTACGAGCAGTACTTC. The full variable domain, rest sourced from reference TRBV7-8 and TRBJ2-7, is GAGVSQSPRYKVAKRGQDVALRCDPISGHVSLFWYQQALGQGPEFLTYFQNEAQLDKSGLPSDRFFAERPEGSVSTLKIQRTQQEDSAVYLCASRGTSVYEQYFGPGTRLTVT.

J is TRBJ1-6 and V is TRBV19; no reliable D call. Trimming took 3 bases from V and 0 from J, leaving 15 bases between them. Germline values: CDR1 LNHDA, CDR2 SQIVND (reference sequence). This CDR3 is built from 18 residues. The chain's CDR3 is CASSIVGVGSSYNSPLHF. DNA of the CDR3: TGTGCCAGTAGTATTGTCGGGGTGGGCAGCTCCTATAATTCACCCCTCCACTTT.

The chain is built from TRBV27 and TRBJ2-2; TRBD1 might be the D (6 bases). The germline V gene has CDR1 MNHEY and CDR2 SMNVEV (reference sequence). Trimming stripped 9 bases from V and 0 bases from J, with 14 bases between. CDR3 size: 15 residues. The CDR3 loop reads CASTAGTTNTGELFF. The CDR3 coding sequence is TGTGCCAGTACGGCCGGGACAACGAACACCGGGGAGCTGTTTTTT.